This T cell receptor beta chain is drawn from a study of beta chain features in type 1 diabetes. Isolated RNA was reverse transcribed in full, so expressed TCRB transcripts were sequenced. Sequencing used immunoSEQ multiplex PCR; TCRdb keeps in-frame clones, though not all of them. This table has a few hundred thousand clones, about 23% appearing once. In its sample, this clone was seen a few times. Its antigen is undetermined. Study results and caveats: Across all four CD4+ subsets, people with type 1 diabetes showed modestly shorter TCRB CDR3s.

Sequenced: naive CD4+ T cells from blood. The sequence was collected from a woman in her twenties or thirties with type 1 diabetes.

CDR3 region: CAWSASSYEQYF. The CDR3 region has the DNA TGTGCCTGGAGTGCCAGCTCCTACGAGCAGTACTTC. The J gene is TRBJ2-7, the V gene TRBV30; no reliable D call. Germline V lookup: CDR1 GTSNPN, CDR2 SVGIG (reference sequence). The V and J ends lost 1 base and 0 bases respectively, with 4 bases between them. CDR3 size: 12 residues.